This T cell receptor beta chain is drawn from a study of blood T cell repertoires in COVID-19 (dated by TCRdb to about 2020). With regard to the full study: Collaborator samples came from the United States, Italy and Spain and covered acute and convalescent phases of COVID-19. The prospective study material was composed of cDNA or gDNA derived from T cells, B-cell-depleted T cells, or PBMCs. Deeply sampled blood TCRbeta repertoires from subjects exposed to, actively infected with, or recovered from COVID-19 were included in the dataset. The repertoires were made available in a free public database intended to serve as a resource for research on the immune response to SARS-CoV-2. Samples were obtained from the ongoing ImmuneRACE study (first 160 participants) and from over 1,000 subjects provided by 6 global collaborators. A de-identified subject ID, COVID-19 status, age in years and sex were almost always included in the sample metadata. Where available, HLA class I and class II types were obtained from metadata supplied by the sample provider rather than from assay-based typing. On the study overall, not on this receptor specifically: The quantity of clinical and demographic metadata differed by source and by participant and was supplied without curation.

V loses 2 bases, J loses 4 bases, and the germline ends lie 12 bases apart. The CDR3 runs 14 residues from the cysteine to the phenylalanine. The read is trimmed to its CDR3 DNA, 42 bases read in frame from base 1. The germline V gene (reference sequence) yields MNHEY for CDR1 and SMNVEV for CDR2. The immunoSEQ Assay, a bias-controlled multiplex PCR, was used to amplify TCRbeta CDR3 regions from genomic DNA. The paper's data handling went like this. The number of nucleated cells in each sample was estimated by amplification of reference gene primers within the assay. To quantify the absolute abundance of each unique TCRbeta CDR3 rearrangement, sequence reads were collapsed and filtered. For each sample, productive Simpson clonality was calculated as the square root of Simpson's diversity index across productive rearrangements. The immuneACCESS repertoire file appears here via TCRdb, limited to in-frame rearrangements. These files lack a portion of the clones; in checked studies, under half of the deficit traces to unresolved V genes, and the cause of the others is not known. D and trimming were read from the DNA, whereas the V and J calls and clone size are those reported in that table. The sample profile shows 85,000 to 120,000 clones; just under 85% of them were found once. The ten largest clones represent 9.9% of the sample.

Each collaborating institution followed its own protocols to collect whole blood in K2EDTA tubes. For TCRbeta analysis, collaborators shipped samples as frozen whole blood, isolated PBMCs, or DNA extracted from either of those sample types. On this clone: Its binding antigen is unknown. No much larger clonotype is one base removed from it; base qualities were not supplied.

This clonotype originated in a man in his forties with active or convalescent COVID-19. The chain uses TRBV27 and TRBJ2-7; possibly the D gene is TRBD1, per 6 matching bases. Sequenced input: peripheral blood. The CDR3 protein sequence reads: CASSLKPTGYEQYF. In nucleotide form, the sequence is TGTGCCAGCAGTTTAAAGCCCACAGGGTACGAGCAGTACTTC.